The entry that follows covers one TCR beta chain sequence. Its antigen is currently not known. Per-nucleotide qualities are absent, and no much larger clonotype sits a single base away. The data originate from a study of CD8 T cells in ankylosing spondylitis (dated by TCRdb to 2017 to 2019). General notes on the study: To find TCR variants linked to disease, the study profiled T cell receptor beta repertoires in ankylosing spondylitis patients and healthy donors. Peripheral blood samples were taken, and synovial fluid was additionally collected from ankylosing spondylitis patients. In total, the full study cohort was made up of over a hundred healthy donors and some 26 ankylosing spondylitis patients.

CDR1 is given as SGHRS and CDR2 as YFSETQ, both from the germline V gene. Trimming removed 5 bases from V and 0 bases from J, leaving 8 bases between the germline ends. The cysteine opens and the phenylalanine closes a CDR3 of 14 amino acids. The sequence is cut down to CDR3 DNA, 42 bases in frame from base 1. The study at large found these results: Blood from ankylosing spondylitis patients appeared to be characterized by a TCR beta motif made up of several highly homologous amino acid variants. The disease-linked clones showed a CD8+ phenotype and occurred at relatively low frequencies in peripheral blood. Some motif variants had previously been reported in the synovial fluid and blood of reactive arthritis patients, which suggests shared mechanisms of disease initiation. The disease-linked clones were reported to be significantly enriched in matched synovial fluid samples from ankylosing spondylitis patients.

The instrument was an Illumina HiSeq 2500. Quantitative 5'-RACE with molecular barcodes was used to prepare TCR beta libraries. As for the original processing: Disease-linked TCR variants were identified with a new computational method built on a probabilistic model of VDJ rearrangement. TCRdb redid the processing of the public reads, applying fastp at Q25 and MiXCR, and retained in-frame beta chains. Rows matching on CDR3 protein sequence are summarized as one entry with the most common DNA and genes. TCRdb assigned the V and J calls; the authors' analysis was not used. This sample gives some 240,000 distinct CDR3 sequences in total; more than 20% of them show up just once. Around 0.58% of the sample is taken by the ten largest.

The sequence joins TRBV5-1 to TRBJ2-2; there is no confident call for the D gene. This clonotype originated in a male donor with ankylosing spondylitis or in good health (not recorded which). Material: blood, either unsorted or a sorted T cell fraction (not recorded which). The nucleotides read TGCGCCAGCAGAGAGAACTCGAACACCGGGGAGCTGTTTTTT. This encodes CASRENSNTGELFF.